Shown below are 26 T cell receptor beta chains from a single sample sequenced in a study of technical replicates of blood from a handful of donors. Clones were sequenced by immunoSEQ multiplex PCR, and TCRdb holds only the in-frame ones, with some missing. Altogether more than 75,000 clones are present, 95% to 96% being singletons, with the ten largest covering around 0.38%. Source material: T cells isolated from PBMCs. Receptors were obtained from a human donor in good health.

V usage is TRBV9 and J usage is TRBJ1-1; perhaps TRBD1 as D (5 bases). V shed 4 bases and J shed 0 bases, with 10 bases lying between them. The CDR3 is 14 residues long. CDR1 is SGDLS and CDR2 is YYNGEE in the germline V gene. Here the CDR3 DNA reads TGTGCCAGCAGCAGGGGCATAATGAACACTGAAGCTTTCTTT. Translating gives CASSRGIMNTEAFF.

This clone was seen once. The DNA for the CDR3 is TGCAGTGTAGAGGTAACAGATACGCAGTATTTT. It codes for CSVEVTDTQYF. The V call is TRBV20-1, the J call TRBJ2-3, with D unclear. CDR3 length: 11 amino acids. Between the trimmed V and J ends, which lost 7 bases and 3 bases, there was a span of 8 bases. Germline lookup yields CDR1 DFQATT and CDR2 SNEGSKA (reference sequence).

The rearrangement links TRBV29-1 to TRBJ2-3; weak D call: TRBD1 (6 bases). Trimming cost V 4 bases and J 2 bases, with 16 bases left between them. There are 15 residues in the CDR3. The germline V gene encodes CDR1 SQVTM and CDR2 ANQGSEA. This CDR3 reads CSVGTGPQITDTQYF. DNA of the CDR3: TGCAGCGTTGGAACAGGGCCTCAAATCACAGATACGCAGTATTTT.

This chain joins TRBV9 and TRBJ2-5; unclear D gene. Matching the DNA end better, TRBJ2-7 makes the J call doubtful. CDR3 length equals 13 residues. Looked up from germline, CDR1 is SGDLS and CDR2 is YYNGEE. This CDR3 is CASSVGDGYEQYF. CDR3 DNA: TGTGCCAGCAGCGTAGGAGACGGGTACGAGCAGTACTTC.

In DNA, the CDR3 is TGTGCCAGCAGCTTAGATAATATGGGAGTGGGCTACGAGCAGTACTTC. Translating it yields CASSLDNMGVGYEQYF. The rearrangement joins TRBV11-3 to TRBJ2-7; tentatively, D is TRBD2 (5 bases). The CDR3 is 16 amino acids. The V end was cut by 0 bases, the J end by 3 bases, with 15 bases between. Germline V gene lookup returns CDR1 SGHNT and CDR2 YENEEA. The variable domain in full, completed from reference TRBV11-3 and TRBJ2-7, reads EAGVVQSPRYKIIEKKQPVAFWCNPISGHNTLYWYLQNLGQGPELLIRYENEEAVDDSQLPKDRFSAERLKGVDSTLKIQPAELGDSAVYLCASSLDNMGVGYEQYFGPGTRLTVT.

This chain connects TRBV9 to TRBJ2-1, with D perhaps TRBD2 (6 bases). The germline V gene encodes CDR1 SGDLS and CDR2 YYNGEE. The CDR3 runs 19 residues. V was trimmed by 3 bases and J by 2 bases, leaving 24 bases between them. The CDR3 coding sequence is TGTGCCAGCAGCGCCCGAACCGCGGGGCTAATAAGGGCCTACAATGAGCAGTTCTTC. It yields the protein CASSARTAGLIRAYNEQFF.

The rearrangement links TRBV6-5 to TRBJ1-5; D is perhaps TRBD1 (6 bases). CDR1 MNHEY and CDR2 SVGAGI come from the germline V gene. Trimming stripped 4 bases from V and 6 bases from J, with 16 bases between. This CDR3 comprises 15 residues. CDR3 DNA sequence: TGTGCCAGCAGTTTCAGCCAGGGGAGTGGTCAGCCCCAGCATTTT. Translating it yields CASSFSQGSGQPQHF.

V is TRBV14 and J is TRBJ2-2; 10 bases line up with TRBD2. Losses at the gene ends were 2 bases for V and 1 base for J; bases not matched to a gene: 7. Germline V gene data show CDR1 as SGHDN and CDR2 as FVKESK. The CDR3 extends over 18 amino acids. The CDR3 region is CASSQPSGRGRNTGELFF. The DNA of the CDR3 is TGTGCCAGCAGCCAACCTAGCGGGAGAGGCCGGAACACCGGGGAGCTGTTTTTT.

This chain links TRBV5-5 with TRBJ2-7; 10 bases are shared with TRBD1. Looked up from germline, CDR1 is SGHKS and CDR2 is YYEKEE (reference sequence). The junction had 3 bases not matched to a gene; V was cut back by 2 bases and J by 4 bases. CDR3 length: 14 amino acids. The DNA of the CDR3 is TGTGCCAGCAGCTTAAGGGACAGGGGATACGAGCAGTACTTC. Amino acids: CASSLRDRGYEQYF.

V and J are TRBV14 and TRBJ2-7; 12 nucleotides agree with TRBD2. The trim removed 4 bases at V and 2 bases at J, leaving 3 bases unmatched. This CDR3 has 15 amino acids. Germline V lookup: CDR1 SGHDN, CDR2 FVKESK. CDR3 residues: CASSLLAGGPYEQYF. The DNA of the CDR3 is TGTGCCAGCAGCCTCCTAGCGGGAGGGCCCTACGAGCAGTACTTC.

The genes are TRBV5-4 and TRBJ2-5; 8 nucleotides match TRBD1. The junction had 3 bases not matched to a gene; V was cut back by 1 base and J by 4 bases. CDR3 length equals 14 residues. Per the germline V gene, CDR1 is SGHNT and CDR2 is YYREEE (reference sequence). The DNA for the CDR3 is TGTGCCAGCAGCTTGTCAGGGGGCGGAGAGACCCAGTACTTC. Protein product: CASSLSGGGETQYF.

This clone was observed a single time. This rearrangement joins TRBV6-5 to TRBJ2-7; maybe TRBD1 (6 bases). V was pared by 2 bases and J by 2 bases, with 10 bases between. There are 14 residues in the CDR3. Germline V gene lookup returns CDR1 MNHEY and CDR2 SVGAGI. CDR3 nucleotide sequence: TGTGCCAGCAGTTACGGGACATTCACCTACGAGCAGTACTTC. Translation gives CASSYGTFTYEQYF.

V usage is TRBV4-1 and J usage is TRBJ2-7, with 10 bases identical to TRBD1. V lost 4 bases and J lost 5; bases outside the gene matches: 5. Germline V gene lookup returns CDR1 MGHRA and CDR2 YSYEKL. This CDR3 is 14 amino acids long. The DNA of the CDR3 is TGCGCCAGCAGCCTCCGGGACAGGGGCGACGAGCAGTACTTC. Protein product: CASSLRDRGDEQYF.

This rearrangement joins TRBV27 to TRBJ2-3; no definite D call. Germline V gene data show CDR1 as MNHEY and CDR2 as SMNVEV (reference sequence). The ends were cut back, 7 bases at V and 1 base at J, with 18 bases in the middle. This CDR3 contains 16 residues. In nucleotides, the CDR3 is TGTGCCAGCATTCCTTTCGCAGACTCTGGCACAGATACGCAGTATTTT. It specifies CASIPFADSGTDTQYF.

The CDR3 DNA sequence: TGTGCCAGTCTGGAGGGACTTACGTATACGCAGTATTTT. Protein: CASLEGLTYTQYF. This chain connects TRBV6-1 to TRBJ2-3; D is perhaps TRBD2 (6 bases). CDR1 MNHNS and CDR2 SASEGT come from the germline V gene. Trimming cost V 9 bases and J 7 bases, with 17 bases left between them. The CDR3 length is 13 residues.

The CDR3 DNA follows: TGTGCCAGCAGCTTAGGAGGGGGAGGGTTGGACGGCTACGAGCAGTACTTC. Its protein product is CASSLGGGGLDGYEQYF. J is TRBJ2-7 and V is TRBV7-6; tentative D call: TRBD2 (7 bases). V lost 1 base, J lost 3 bases, and 19 bases lay in between. The germline gives CDR1 SGHVS, CDR2 FNYEAQ. The CDR3 has 17 amino acids.

V and J are TRBV2 and TRBJ2-7, with a possible D match to TRBD2 (5 bases). V lost 4 bases, J lost 5 bases, and 9 bases lay in between. The CDR3 runs 12 residues. The germline V gene has CDR1 SNHLY and CDR2 FYNNEI. The CDR3 here is CASSGRRDEQYF. The CDR3 DNA sequence: TGTGCCAGCAGTGGTAGGCGGGACGAGCAGTACTTC.

Written as DNA, the CDR3 is TGTGCCAGCAGTCCCTATAGCGGGAGCTCCTACAATGAGCAGTTCTTC. Translating it yields CASSPYSGSSYNEQFF. The V and J genes are TRBV11-3 and TRBJ2-1, with TRBD2 matching 9 bases. J gave up 0 bases and V 6 bases, and 6 bases lay outside the gene matches. This CDR3 spans 16 amino acids. Per the germline V gene, CDR1 is SGHNT and CDR2 is YENEEA.

The chain couples TRBV28 to TRBJ2-1; possibly TRBD1 for D (6 bases). The germline CDR1 and CDR2 sequences are MDHEN and SYDVKM. The germline V and J ends were trimmed by 3 bases and 7 bases, with 16 bases remaining between them. This CDR3 has 15 amino acids. In DNA, the CDR3 is TGTGCCAGCAGTTTTACAGGGTCGATGGGGAATGAGCAGTTCTTC. It translates to CASSFTGSMGNEQFF. The full variable domain, its missing parts supplied by reference TRBV28 and TRBJ2-1, is DVKVTQSSRYLVKRTGEKVFLECVQDMDHENMFWYRQDPGLGLRLIYFSYDVKMKEKGDIPEGYSVSREKKERFSLILESASTNQTSMYLCASSFTGSMGNEQFFGPGTRLTVL.

The J gene is TRBJ1-5, the V gene TRBV30, with D perhaps TRBD1 (6 bases). Germline CDR1 GTSNPN, CDR2 SVGIG (reference sequence). V was cut by 4 bases and J by 4 bases, with 20 bases left in between. CDR3 length equals 16 residues. The CDR3 sequence: CAWTTGYEHANQPQHF. CDR3 nucleotide sequence: TGTGCCTGGACGACAGGCTACGAACACGCAAATCAGCCCCAGCATTTT.

This clone was found once. This chain connects TRBV7-2 to TRBJ1-2, with D tentatively TRBD1 (5 bases). Deletions cut 6 bases from V and 4 bases from J, with 18 bases between. CDR3 length: 15 amino acids. Germline V lookup: CDR1 SGHTA, CDR2 FQGNSA. This CDR3 reads CASRITRTGVYGYTF. CDR3 DNA sequence: TGTGCCAGCAGAATAACCCGAACAGGTGTCTATGGCTACACCTTC.

V is TRBV5-6 and J is TRBJ2-7; D not certain. In germline, CDR1 is SGHDT, CDR2 YYEEEE. This CDR3 spans 15 amino acids. The V gene lost 2 bases and the J gene lost 4 bases, with 16 bases spanning the gap. CDR3 in amino acids: CASSFESNRLYEQYF. For the CDR3, the DNA is TGTGCCAGCAGCTTTGAGTCTAACAGATTGTACGAGCAGTACTTC.

The chain is built from TRBV4-3 and TRBJ2-2; D call uncertain. The ends were cut back, 0 bases at V and 4 bases at J, with 9 bases in the middle. The germline V gene encodes CDR1 LGHNA and CDR2 YSLEER. The CDR3 has 15 residues. In DNA, the CDR3 is TGCGCCAGCAGCCAAGAGCCGCGTCCCACCGGGGAGCTGTTTTTT. Its translation is CASSQEPRPTGELFF.

The chain couples TRBV2 to TRBJ1-3; D uncertain. Germline V gene lookup returns CDR1 SNHLY and CDR2 FYNNEI. The V and J ends lost 5 bases and 0 bases respectively, with 8 bases between them. The CDR3 totals 14 residues. DNA of the CDR3: TGTGCCAGCAGTCCGGGTCTCTCTGGAAACACCATATATTTT. It is translated as CASSPGLSGNTIYF.

The V and J genes are TRBV18 and TRBJ1-1, with a weak D call TRBD1 (5 bases). V lost 2 bases and J 4 bases, leaving 11 bases between the germline ends. In germline, CDR1 is KGHSH, CDR2 LQKENI. This CDR3 has 14 amino acids. CDR3 DNA: TGTGCCAGCTCACCATCCGGGGGGAGCACTGAAGCTTTCTTT. Its protein product is CASSPSGGSTEAFF. The variable domain in full, completed from reference TRBV18 and TRBJ1-1, reads NAGVMQNPRHLVRRRGQEARLRCSPMKGHSHVYWYRQLPEEGLKFMVYLQKENIIDESGMPKERFSAEFPKEGPSILRIQQVVRGDSAAYFCASSPSGGSTEAFFGQGTRLTVV.

The chain joins TRBV10-2 to TRBJ1-1; 7 bases match TRBD1. CDR3 length: 16 residues. The V and J ends lost 3 bases and 0 bases, in that order; junction bases with no gene match: 7. The germline V gene has CDR1 WSHSY and CDR2 SAAADI. The CDR3 DNA reads as TGCGCCAGCAGTGAAGGACAGGACCTTATGAACACTGAAGCTTTCTTT. Translated, it gives CASSEGQDLMNTEAFF.